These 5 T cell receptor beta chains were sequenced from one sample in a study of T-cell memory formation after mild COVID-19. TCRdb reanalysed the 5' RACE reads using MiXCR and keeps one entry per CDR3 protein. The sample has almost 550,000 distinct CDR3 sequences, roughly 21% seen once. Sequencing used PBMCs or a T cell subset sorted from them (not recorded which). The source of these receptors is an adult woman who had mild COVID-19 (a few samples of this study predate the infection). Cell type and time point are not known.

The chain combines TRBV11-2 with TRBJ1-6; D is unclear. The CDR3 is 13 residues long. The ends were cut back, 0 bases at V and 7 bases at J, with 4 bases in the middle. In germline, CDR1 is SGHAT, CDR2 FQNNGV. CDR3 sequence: CASSLDGNSPLHF. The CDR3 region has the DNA TGTGCCAGCAGCTTAGATGGGAATTCACCCCTCCACTTT.

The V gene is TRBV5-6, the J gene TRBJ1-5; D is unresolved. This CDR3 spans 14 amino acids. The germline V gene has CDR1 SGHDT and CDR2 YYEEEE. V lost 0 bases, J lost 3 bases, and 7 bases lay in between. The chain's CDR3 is CASSLGLTNQPQHF. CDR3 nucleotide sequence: TGTGCCAGCAGCTTGGGGCTGACCAATCAGCCCCAGCATTTT.

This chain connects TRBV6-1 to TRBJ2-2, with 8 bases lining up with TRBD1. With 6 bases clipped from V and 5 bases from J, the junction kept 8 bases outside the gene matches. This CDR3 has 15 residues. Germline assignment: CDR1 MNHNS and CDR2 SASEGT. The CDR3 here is CASRGQGAETGELFF. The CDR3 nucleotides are TGTGCCAGCAGAGGACAGGGTGCGGAAACCGGGGAGCTGTTTTTT.

The CDR3 bases are TGTGCCAGCAGTCCTCCCAGGTTTGAGGTTGGTGAAAAACTGTTTTTT. Amino acid sequence: CASSPPRFEVGEKLFF. The V call is TRBV6-6, the J call TRBJ1-4; no reliable D call. The CDR3 has 16 residues. The V and J ends lost 5 bases and 7 bases respectively, with 20 bases between them. Germline CDR1 and CDR2: MNHNY and SVGAGI (reference sequence).

The CDR3 reads CASSELASGVYNEQFF. CDR3 DNA: TGTGCCAGCAGTGAACTGGCTAGCGGGGTTTACAATGAGCAGTTCTTC. The chain links TRBV2 to TRBJ2-1; 9 bases line up with TRBD2. Trimming cost V 2 bases and J 4 bases; bases outside gene matches: 6. This CDR3 is 16 amino acids long. CDR1 and CDR2 (germline): SNHLY, FYNNEI.